This paragraph reports one TCR beta chain. Its target is unknown. This record comes from a study of shared clonotypes between healthy human individuals. In the study overall: A donor's plate count was three for CD4 naive and three for CD4 memory; CD8 naive had two and CD8 memory one.

Repertoires were generated with immunoSEQ multiplex PCR, while TCRdb's copy carries only in-frame clones and drops some. The profile covers roughly 2 million clones, with over 85% appearing a single time and 0.9% to 1.4% taken by the ten largest. Selected positively for CCR7 and CD45RO-negative, naive CD8 cells excluded terminally differentiated effector memory CD45RA+ cells. In germline, CDR1 is SEHNR, CDR2 FQNEAQ (reference sequence). Losses at the gene ends were 4 bases for V and 6 bases for J; bases not matched to a gene: 6. This CDR3 has 14 residues. Study results and limitations: Rarefaction indicated that sorted-subset sequencing remained incomplete although depth was large.

The receptor was isolated from a man aged 18 to 30 in good health. The sample consisted of naive CD8+ T cells sorted from blood. The V call is TRBV7-9, the J call TRBJ2-7, with 10 bases matching TRBD1. The CDR3 loop is CASSSTGGSGEQYF. The CDR3 region has the DNA TGTGCCAGCAGCTCGACAGGGGGCTCAGGCGAGCAGTACTTC.